The entry that follows covers one TCR beta chain sequence. This record belongs to a study of blood T cell repertoires in COVID-19. Clones were sequenced by immunoSEQ multiplex PCR, and TCRdb holds only the in-frame ones, with some missing. Among 140,000 or so clones listed, about four fifths were seen once. CDR1 and CDR2 from the germline V gene are SGHKS and YYEKEE (reference sequence). V dropped 4 bases and J dropped 0 bases, with 8 bases sitting between them. This CDR3 region has 14 residues. The rearrangement joins TRBV5-5 to TRBJ1-3; D unresolved. Sequenced: peripheral blood. The TCR comes from a woman of 80 years or more with acute or convalescent COVID-19. CDR3: CASSHSSSGNTIYF. The CDR3 bases are TGTGCCAGCAGCCACAGTAGCTCTGGAAACACCATATATTTT.